The 26 T cell receptor beta chains listed next were all sequenced from one sample in a study of blood T cell repertoires in COVID-19. TCRdb's table, derived via immunoSEQ multiplex PCR, lists solely in-frame clones and lacks some. The data show over 70,000 clones, 88% seen once. The specimen sequenced was peripheral blood. The receptor set was obtained from a man at least 80 years old with acute or convalescent COVID-19.

The V and J genes are TRBV30 and TRBJ1-4, with 8 bases fitting TRBD1. Germline CDR1 GTSNPN, CDR2 SVGIG (reference sequence). This CDR3 has 13 residues. V lost 7 bases and J lost 5; bases outside the gene matches: 6. The CDR3 here is CASSRTGNEKLFF. For the CDR3, the DNA is TGTGCCTCCTCCCGGACAGGGAATGAAAAACTGTTTTTT.

Here the CDR3 DNA reads TGTGCCAGCAGTTTTACCGGGACAGTAAACACTGAAGCTTTCTTT. This sequence encodes CASSFTGTVNTEAFF. This chain links TRBV6-5 with TRBJ1-1; TRBD1 agrees at 7 bases. The CDR3 consists of 15 residues. CDR1 and CDR2 (germline): MNHEY, SVGAGI. Trimming at V came to 4 bases and at J to 2 bases, leaving 7 bases not matched to a gene.

The genes are TRBV5-1 and TRBJ1-4, with D hard to call. Germline V gives CDR1 SGHRS, CDR2 YFSETQ. The CDR3 totals 14 residues. The V end was cut by 2 bases, the J end by 7 bases, with 12 bases between. CDR3 DNA: TGCGCCAGCAGCTTTGGCCGAGGTAGTGAAAAACTGTTTTTT. Protein sequence: CASSFGRGSEKLFF.

The V and J genes are TRBV6-6 and TRBJ1-5; D remains unclear. Trimming took 7 bases from V and 6 from J, leaving 16 bases between them. Per the germline V gene, CDR1 is MNHNY and CDR2 is SVGAGI (reference sequence). The CDR3 consists of 14 residues. The CDR3 DNA reads as TGTGCCAGCACCACACCCAGTCCGGGTCAGCCCCAGCATTTT. Translating gives CASTTPSPGQPQHF.

The chain employs TRBV5-4 and TRBJ1-6; 7 bases fit TRBD1. The CDR3 has 14 residues. The germline V gene has CDR1 SGHNT and CDR2 YYREEE (reference sequence). V shed 3 bases and J 10 bases; nucleotides not matched to a gene: 7. The CDR3 sequence: CASSSPTGDSPLHF. As DNA, the CDR3 is TGTGCCAGCAGCTCCCCTACAGGGGACTCACCCCTCCACTTT.

This rearrangement joins TRBV4-1 to TRBJ1-2, with a tentative D call TRBD1 (6 bases). The CDR3 has 16 amino acids. V was trimmed by 10 bases and J by 7 bases, leaving 28 bases between them. The V gene's germline CDR1 is MGHRA and CDR2 YSYEKL. In DNA, the CDR3 is TGCGCCACCACACTAGGATCCTCGGGCAAAGGGGGTGGCTACACCTTC. The encoded protein is CATTLGSSGKGGGYTF.

The CDR3 loop is CASSVGGQSHYGYTF. In nucleotides, the CDR3 is TGTGCCAGCAGCGTAGGGGGACAGAGTCACTATGGCTACACCTTC. This chain uses TRBV9 with TRBJ1-2, with 7 bases identical to TRBD1. This CDR3 region has 15 residues. V shed 0 bases, J shed 3 bases, and the junction held 5 bases outside the gene matches. The germline gives CDR1 SGDLS, CDR2 YYNGEE.

This chain uses TRBV6-5 with TRBJ1-5; 10 nucleotides align to TRBD1. Germline V gene data show CDR1 as MNHEY and CDR2 as SVGAGI. CDR3 length: 15 amino acids. The V gene end was trimmed by 6 bases and the J gene end by 4 bases; junction bases not matched to a gene: 6. Written as DNA, the CDR3 is TGTGCCAGCAGCTGGGGGACAGGGGAGAATCAGCCCCAGCATTTT. Translated: CASSWGTGENQPQHF.

V gene TRBV10-3 combines with J gene TRBJ1-6; a weak D match, TRBD1 (5 bases). In germline, CDR1 is ENHRY, CDR2 SYGVKD. The CDR3 runs 14 residues. V lost 6 bases and J 9 bases, leaving 15 bases between the germline ends. The CDR3 DNA reads TGTGCCATCAGGGAGCAGGGTTTCGGTTCACCCCTCCACTTT. It is translated as CAIREQGFGSPLHF.

The V and J genes are TRBV6-1 and TRBJ1-2; 9 bases agree with TRBD1. The CDR3 is made up of 17 amino acids. Germline V gene sequence: CDR1 MNHNS, CDR2 SASEGT. The trim removed 2 bases at V and 3 bases at J, leaving 10 bases unmatched. CDR3 region: CASSEPQGAEWDYGYTF. DNA of the CDR3: TGTGCCAGCAGTGAACCACAGGGGGCCGAATGGGACTATGGCTACACCTTC.

This chain joins TRBV7-6 and TRBJ2-4; 9 bases match TRBD2. The CDR3 has 16 residues. Germline lookup yields CDR1 SGHVS and CDR2 FNYEAQ. V trimming: 5 bases; J trimming: 1 base; junction bases outside the gene matches: 6. This chain's CDR3 is CASSPGAGGAKNIQYF. In nucleotides, the CDR3 is TGTGCCAGCAGCCCGGGGGCGGGAGGGGCCAAAAACATTCAGTACTTC.

The table lists this clone with a few counts. V is TRBV28 and J is TRBJ1-2; 9 bases are a match to TRBD1. Germline CDR1 and CDR2: MDHEN and SYDVKM. The CDR3 runs 15 residues. V lost 6 bases to trimming and J lost 3 bases; unmatched junction nucleotides: 8. The CDR3, as DNA: TGTGCCAGCAGCCGCCGGACAGGGGTTTACTATGGCTACACCTTC. Protein sequence: CASSRRTGVYYGYTF.

The chain couples TRBV11-2 to TRBJ1-4; 10 bases agree with TRBD1. In germline, CDR1 is SGHAT, CDR2 FQNNGV. V shed 2 bases and J 2 bases; nucleotides not matched to a gene: 11. This CDR3 is built from 19 residues. CDR3 protein: CASSLIRRTGGWTNEKLFF. In DNA, the CDR3 is TGTGCCAGCAGCTTAATACGTCGGACAGGGGGTTGGACTAATGAAAAACTGTTTTTT.

This chain joins TRBV7-9 and TRBJ1-1; 7 nucleotides line up with TRBD1. Germline CDR1 and CDR2: SEHNR and FQNEAQ (reference sequence). The V and J ends lost 5 bases and 1 base, in that order; junction bases with no gene match: 4. The CDR3 has 14 amino acids. The DNA of the CDR3 is TGTGCCAGCAGCGTAACAGGGGCGAACACTGAAGCTTTCTTT. Its translation: CASSVTGANTEAFF.

J is TRBJ2-7 and V is TRBV7-2, with D uncertain. This CDR3 comprises 15 residues. In germline, CDR1 is SGHTA, CDR2 FQGNSA. The ends were cut back, 2 bases at V and 0 bases at J, with 11 bases in the middle. CDR3 sequence reads: CASSLSGQASYEQYF. DNA of the CDR3: TGTGCCAGCAGCTTATCCGGCCAGGCCTCCTACGAGCAGTACTTC.

This chain connects TRBV30 to TRBJ1-1; TRBD1 aligns across 7 bases. The trim removed 1 base at V and 8 bases at J, leaving 1 base unmatched. The CDR3 runs to 11 residues. CDR1 is GTSNPN and CDR2 is SVGIG in the germline V gene (reference sequence). Here the CDR3 reads CAWSGTGEAFF. The CDR3 DNA follows: TGTGCCTGGAGTGGGACAGGCGAAGCTTTCTTT.

The sample holds a few counts of this clone. The J gene is TRBJ2-7, the V gene TRBV6-2 or TRBV6-3; D remains ambiguous. The CDR3 is made up of 13 amino acids. V dropped 2 bases and J dropped 2 bases, with 7 bases sitting between them. Per germline, CDR1 MNHEY and CDR2 SVGEGT. Here the CDR3 reads CASSYGAAYEQYF. The CDR3 bases are TGTGCCAGCAGTTACGGAGCAGCCTACGAGCAGTACTTC.

The V and J genes are TRBV28 and TRBJ1-2, with D possibly matching TRBD1 (5 bases). The V end was cut by 5 bases, the J end by 4 bases, with 14 bases between. The germline gives CDR1 MDHEN, CDR2 SYDVKM. The CDR3 loop spans 14 amino acids. The CDR3 region has the DNA TGTGCCAGCAGTCGGGACTTGTCGATCTATGGCTACACCTTC. Protein: CASSRDLSIYGYTF.

V is TRBV6-5 and J is TRBJ1-2; tentatively, D is TRBD1 (5 bases). There are 15 residues in the CDR3. Germline lookup yields CDR1 MNHEY and CDR2 SVGAGI. Trimming shortened V by 1 base and J by 1 base, and 10 bases separated the two germline ends. Written as DNA, the CDR3 is TGTGCCAGCAGTTACTATAGGGGATTTAACTATGGCTACACCTTC. Translating gives CASSYYRGFNYGYTF.

The chain uses TRBV7-2 and TRBJ1-1; D call uncertain. This CDR3 has 13 amino acids. Trimming removed 6 bases from V and 0 bases from J, with 8 bases in between. Germline assignment: CDR1 SGHTA and CDR2 FQGNSA. This CDR3 reads CASSVQLNTEAFF. CDR3 DNA sequence: TGTGCCAGCAGTGTACAACTGAACACTGAAGCTTTCTTT.

V is TRBV28 and J is TRBJ2-2; TRBD1 matches at 9 bases. Germline V gene sequence: CDR1 MDHEN, CDR2 SYDVKM. The CDR3 consists of 15 residues. V gave up 6 bases and J gave up 9 bases; unmatched junction bases: 11. CDR3: CASSTRQGGGRELFF. CDR3 bases: TGTGCCAGCAGCACTCGACAGGGGGGCGGCCGGGAGCTGTTTTTT.

The V call is TRBV6-1, the J call TRBJ2-4; D uncertain. This CDR3 is 18 amino acids long. Trimming stripped 0 bases from V and 2 bases from J, with 17 bases between. Germline V gene data show CDR1 as MNHNS and CDR2 as SASEGT. The CDR3 DNA reads TGTGCCAGCAGTGAAGCGCTCGGTGATTACAGTCCCAAAAACATTCAGTACTTC. It encodes CASSEALGDYSPKNIQYF.

This chain links TRBV7-2 with TRBJ1-2; no definite D call. This CDR3 spans 14 amino acids. Trimming left V 1 base short and J 2 bases short, with 8 bases between. Looked up from germline, CDR1 is SGHTA and CDR2 is FQGNSA. The DNA of the CDR3 is TGTGCCAGCAGCTTAGGCGCAGGCAACTATGGCTACACCTTC. The encoded protein is CASSLGAGNYGYTF.

This sequence joins TRBV18 and TRBJ2-1, with TRBD2 matching over 10 bases. Germline V lookup: CDR1 KGHSH, CDR2 LQKENI. V shed 3 bases, J shed 2 bases, and the junction held 4 bases outside the gene matches. This CDR3 has 16 amino acids. The CDR3 loop reads CASSPGLADTYNEQFF. The CDR3 DNA reads as TGTGCCAGCTCACCCGGACTAGCGGATACCTACAATGAGCAGTTCTTC.

Only one count was recorded for this clone. The chain is built from TRBV18 and TRBJ2-3; 9 bases fit TRBD1. The germline CDR1 and CDR2 sequences are KGHSH and LQKENI. CDR3 length: 17 residues. Trimming at V came to 0 bases and at J to 4 bases, leaving 8 bases not matched to a gene. CDR3 region: CASSPPITGGDPDTQYF. The CDR3 DNA sequence: TGTGCCAGCTCACCACCGATTACAGGGGGCGATCCAGATACGCAGTATTTT.

The rearrangement joins TRBV7-2 to TRBJ2-6, with 7 bases fitting TRBD1. Germline CDR1 reads SGHTA; CDR2 reads FQGNSA. J was trimmed by 1 base and V by 6 bases; bases with no gene match: 3. CDR3 length equals 15 residues. CDR3: CASRTGASGANVLTF. CDR3 sequence (DNA): TGTGCCAGCAGAACAGGGGCTTCTGGGGCCAACGTCCTGACTTTC.